What follows describes a single TCR beta chain. The entry originates in a study of T cell responses to AZD1222 COVID-19 vaccine. Produced via immunoSEQ multiplex PCR; TCRdb's table is partial and in-frame only. The sample consists of more than 150,000 clones, 75% to 90% of them appearing once. CDR1 is MDHEN and CDR2 is SYDVKM in the germline V gene. V lost 2 bases, J lost 3 bases, and 6 bases stayed unmatched. CDR3 length equals 15 residues. The chain uses TRBV28 and TRBJ2-7, with 8 bases lining up with TRBD1. Sequenced here: peripheral blood, sampled after recovery from COVID-19. This sequence was found in an adult who had recovered from COVID-19. The CDR3 DNA is TGTGCCAGCAGTTTACCTAGACAGGGGAACTACGAGCAGTACTTC. Translated: CASSLPRQGNYEQYF.